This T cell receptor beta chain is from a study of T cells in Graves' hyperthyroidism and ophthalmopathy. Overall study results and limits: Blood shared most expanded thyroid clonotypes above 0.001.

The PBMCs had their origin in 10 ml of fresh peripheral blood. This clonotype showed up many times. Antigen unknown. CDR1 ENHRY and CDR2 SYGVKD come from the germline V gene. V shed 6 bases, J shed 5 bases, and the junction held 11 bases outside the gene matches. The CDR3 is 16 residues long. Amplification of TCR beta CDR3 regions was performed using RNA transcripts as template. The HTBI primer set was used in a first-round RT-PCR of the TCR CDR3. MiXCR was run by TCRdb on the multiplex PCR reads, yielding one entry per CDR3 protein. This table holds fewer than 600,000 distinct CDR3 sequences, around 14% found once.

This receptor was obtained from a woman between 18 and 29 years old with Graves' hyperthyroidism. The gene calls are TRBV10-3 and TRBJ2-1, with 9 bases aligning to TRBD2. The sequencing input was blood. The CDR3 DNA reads TGTGCCATCAGAGACCGGGCCGGGACTAGCAACAATGAGCAGTTCTTC. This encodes CAIRDRAGTSNNEQFF.